Shown below are 16 T cell receptor beta chains from a single sample sequenced in a study of T cell responses to AZD1222 COVID-19 vaccine (dated by TCRdb to the early 2020s). Library method: the immunoSEQ multiplex PCR assay. This immuneACCESS table, as held by TCRdb, lists in-frame sequences with V and J called but not all clones. Of the missing ones, under half trace to an unresolved V gene in checked studies; the others have no known cause. The sample includes around 79,000 clones, with about 90% observed a single time. Approximately 1.5% of the sample goes to the ten largest clones. Taken with the paper, the label for time point translates to: baseline before first vaccination. This material consisted of peripheral blood, taken on day 0 of AZD1222 vaccination. The receptors derive from an adult in good health.

The count of this clone is one. The chain links TRBV7-2 to TRBJ1-1; D possibly corresponds to TRBD1 (5 bases). The ends were cut back, 2 bases at V and 0 bases at J, with 16 bases in the middle. Germline V gene data show CDR1 as SGHTA and CDR2 as FQGNSA. The CDR3 contains 17 residues. For the CDR3, the DNA is TGTGCCAGCAGCTTACGGGCAGGGAGTGTTTTGAACACTGAAGCTTTCTTT. It specifies CASSLRAGSVLNTEAFF.

The CDR3 DNA reads as TGTGCCAGCAGCATTTCACCTTCAGCGGGGAAAGCTTATGAGCAGTTCTTC. Protein: CASSISPSAGKAYEQFF. The chain uses TRBV21-1 and TRBJ2-1; the DNA was not compared with TRBD2, the D call given in the table. TRBV21-1 is assigned pseudogene status. The CDR3 totals 17 residues.

The chain employs TRBV18 and TRBJ1-4; D unclear. Looked up from germline, CDR1 is KGHSH and CDR2 is LQKENI. V shed 0 bases and J shed 8 bases, with 16 bases lying between them. The CDR3 runs to 16 residues. The CDR3 protein is CASSPPQLGSREKLFF. CDR3 nucleotides: TGTGCCAGCTCACCACCCCAACTGGGTTCTAGGGAAAAACTGTTTTTT.

This chain links TRBV19 with TRBJ1-5; the D is unclear. Germline V gene lookup returns CDR1 LNHDA and CDR2 SQIVND (reference sequence). V was pared by 7 bases and J by 4 bases, with 14 bases between. CDR3 length equals 14 residues. The CDR3 reads CASTLRGRNQPQHF. As DNA, the CDR3 is TGTGCCAGTACCCTGAGAGGGCGAAATCAGCCCCAGCATTTT. The full variable domain, in which reference TRBV19 and TRBJ1-5 provide the parts outside the CDR3, is DGGITQSPKYLFRKEGQNVTLSCEQNLNHDAMYWYRQDPGQGLRLIYYSQIVNDFQKGDIAEGYSVSREKKESFPLTVTSAQKNPTAFYLCASTLRGRNQPQHFGDGTRLSIL.

This chain uses TRBV3-1 (or the pseudogene TRBV3-2) with TRBJ2-1, with TRBD2 matching 11 bases. CDR1 and CDR2 (germline): LGHDT, YNNKEL (reference sequence). The CDR3 runs 15 residues. V lost 2 bases, J lost 8 bases, and 5 bases stayed unmatched. The DNA of the CDR3 is TGTGCCAGCAGCCAATTTACTAGCGGGAGAGATGAGCAGTTCTTC. Encoded protein: CASSQFTSGRDEQFF.

V gene TRBV3-1 (or the pseudogene TRBV3-2) combines with J gene TRBJ2-2; no clear D gene. V lost 4 bases to trimming and J lost 6 bases, with 9 bases between them. The V gene's germline CDR1 is LGHDT and CDR2 YNNKEL (reference sequence). The CDR3 extends over 13 amino acids. The CDR3 sequence: CASSRTTPGELFF. In nucleotides, the CDR3 is TGTGCCAGCAGCCGCACTACCCCCGGGGAGCTGTTTTTT.

This clone showed up just a few times. The V call is TRBV18, the J call TRBJ2-7; the D is unclear. V dropped 4 bases and J dropped 7 bases, with 14 bases sitting between them. CDR1 and CDR2 from the germline V gene are KGHSH and LQKENI. CDR3 length: 13 residues. The CDR3 sequence is CASSRDSLVEQYF. In DNA, the CDR3 is TGTGCCAGCTCACGCGACTCCTTGGTAGAGCAGTACTTC.

The chain uses TRBV19 and TRBJ2-3, with D possibly matching TRBD1 (5 bases). The CDR3 has 15 residues. V was cut by 4 bases and J by 3 bases, with 14 bases left in between. Germline-derived CDR1 and CDR2 are LNHDA and SQIVND (reference sequence). The CDR3 sequence is CASSNRRQGTDTQYF. The CDR3 bases are TGTGCCAGTAGTAACAGGCGCCAAGGGACAGATACGCAGTATTTT.

This chain's CDR3 is CASSELGRTNEKLFF. The DNA of the CDR3 is TGTGCCAGCAGCGAGTTGGGTAGAACTAATGAAAAACTGTTTTTT. The chain joins TRBV5-6 to TRBJ1-4; unclear D gene. Germline lookup yields CDR1 SGHDT and CDR2 YYEEEE. The CDR3 consists of 15 residues. The V gene lost 4 bases and the J gene lost 1 base, with 11 bases spanning the gap.

With regard to this clone: A junction end diverges from the germline sequence, so it may reflect a read error. The rearrangement links TRBV7-7 to TRBJ2-2; TRBD2 matches at 12 bases. This CDR3 spans 19 amino acids. The germline V gene encodes CDR1 SSHAT and CDR2 FNYEAQ (reference sequence). The CDR3 DNA reads TGTGCTAGCAGCCCGCGCGGACTAGCGGGACTCATGAACACCGGGGAGCTGTTTTTT. Its protein product is CASSPRGLAGLMNTGELFF.

The chain employs TRBV6-5 and TRBJ2-1; D may be TRBD1 (6 bases). Trimming left V 5 bases short and J 4 bases short, with 15 bases between. This CDR3 spans 15 amino acids. CDR1 is MNHEY and CDR2 is SVGAGI in the germline V gene. The chain's CDR3 is CASSTGNDLYNEQFF. Here the CDR3 DNA reads TGTGCCAGCAGTACAGGGAATGACCTTTACAATGAGCAGTTCTTC.

This clone came up once. The rearrangement uses TRBV5-1 and TRBJ2-1, with 7 bases lining up with TRBD2. Losses at the gene ends were 0 bases for V and 6 bases for J; bases not matched to a gene: 9. This CDR3 comprises 16 residues. CDR1 is SGHRS, CDR2 YFSETQ, per germline. As DNA, the CDR3 is TGCGCCAGCAGCTTGGTATGGGCGGGAGTCGGCAATGAGCAGTTCTTC. Translation gives CASSLVWAGVGNEQFF.

The V call is TRBV7-8, the J call TRBJ2-7; D call uncertain. Germline CDR1 and CDR2: SGHVS and FQNEAQ. The CDR3 is 14 amino acids. V was trimmed by 1 base and J by 4 bases, leaving 11 bases between them. The CDR3 nucleotides read TGTGCCAGCAGCTTAGTGAATGGGTTTTACGAGCAGTACTTC. Residues: CASSLVNGFYEQYF.

The chain uses TRBV18 and TRBJ2-1, with TRBD2 matching over 12 bases. V gave up 0 bases and J gave up 6 bases; unmatched junction bases: 3. Per germline, CDR1 KGHSH and CDR2 LQKENI. The CDR3 totals 16 residues. Here the CDR3 reads CASSPPGLAGTNEQFF. Written as DNA, the CDR3 is TGTGCCAGCTCACCACCGGGACTAGCGGGTACCAATGAGCAGTTCTTC.

The V and J genes are TRBV30 and TRBJ2-7, with D possibly TRBD1 on 5 matching bases. The CDR3 length is 14 residues. Trimming removed 2 bases from V and 6 bases from J, with 17 bases in between. Germline V lookup: CDR1 GTSNPN, CDR2 SVGIG (reference sequence). The CDR3 sequence: CAWSLGASPSEQYF. In DNA form, the CDR3 reads TGTGCCTGGAGTCTAGGGGCTAGTCCGTCCGAGCAGTACTTC.

The chain employs TRBV19 and TRBJ1-5, with TRBD1 matching over 7 bases. Germline V gene lookup returns CDR1 LNHDA and CDR2 SQIVND (reference sequence). V was clipped by 6 bases and J by 11 bases; unmatched bases: 16. CDR3 length equals 15 residues. CDR3 DNA sequence: TGTGCCAGTAGCGTCGGGACAGACGGGGCCATGGCCCAGCATTTT. This codes for CASSVGTDGAMAQHF.